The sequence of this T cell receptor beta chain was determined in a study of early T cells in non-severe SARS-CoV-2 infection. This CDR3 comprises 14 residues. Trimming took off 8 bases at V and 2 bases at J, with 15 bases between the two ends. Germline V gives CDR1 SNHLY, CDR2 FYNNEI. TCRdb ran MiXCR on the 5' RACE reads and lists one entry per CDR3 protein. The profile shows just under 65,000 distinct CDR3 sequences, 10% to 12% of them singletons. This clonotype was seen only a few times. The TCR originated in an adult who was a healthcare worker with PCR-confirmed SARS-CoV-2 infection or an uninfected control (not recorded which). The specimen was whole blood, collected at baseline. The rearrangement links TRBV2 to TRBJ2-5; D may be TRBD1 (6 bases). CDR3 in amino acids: CASLYWTVQETQYF. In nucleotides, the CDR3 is TGTGCCAGCCTTTATTGGACAGTTCAAGAGACCCAGTACTTC. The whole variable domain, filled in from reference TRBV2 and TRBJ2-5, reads EPEVTQTPSHQVTQMGQEVILRCVPISNHLYFYWYRQILGQKVEFLVSFYNNEISEKSEIFDDQFSVERPDGSNFTLKIRSTKLEDSAMYFCASLYWTVQETQYFGPGTRLLVL.